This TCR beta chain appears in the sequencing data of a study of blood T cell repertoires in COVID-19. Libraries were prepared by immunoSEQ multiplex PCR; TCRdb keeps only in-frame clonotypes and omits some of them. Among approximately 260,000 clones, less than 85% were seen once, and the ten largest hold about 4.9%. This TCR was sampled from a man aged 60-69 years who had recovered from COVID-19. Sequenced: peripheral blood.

The CDR3 DNA follows: TGTGCCAGCAGTTGGGACTCCGCCTACGAGCAGTACTTC. It encodes CASSWDSAYEQYF. The rearrangement joins TRBV27 to TRBJ2-7; tentatively, D is TRBD2 (6 bases). V lost 4 bases, J lost 2 bases, and 9 bases lay in between. Germline CDR1 and CDR2: MNHEY and SMNVEV (reference sequence). This CDR3 is 13 amino acids long.